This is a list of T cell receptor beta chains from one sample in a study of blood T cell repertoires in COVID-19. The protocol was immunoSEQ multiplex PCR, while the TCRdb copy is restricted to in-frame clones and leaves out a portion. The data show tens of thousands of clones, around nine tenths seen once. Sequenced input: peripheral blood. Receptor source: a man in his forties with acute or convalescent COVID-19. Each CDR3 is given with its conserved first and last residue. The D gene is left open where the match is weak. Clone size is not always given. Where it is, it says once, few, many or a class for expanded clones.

CDR3: CASRGLADATDTQYF
DNA: TGTGCCAGCAGGGGACTAGCGGACGCCACAGATACGCAGTATTTT
V: TRBV6-6
J: TRBJ2-3
size: .
D: TRBD2

CDR3: CASSVGASGTAGELFF
DNA: TGTGCCAGCAGCGTAGGGGCTAGCGGGACGGCGGGGGAGCTGTTTTTT
V: TRBV9
J: TRBJ2-2
size: .
D: TRBD2

CDR3: CASSLDRTSGNTIYF
DNA: TGTGCCAGCAGTTTGGACAGGACCTCTGGAAACACCATATATTTT
V: TRBV28
J: TRBJ1-3
size: .
D: TRBD1

CDR3: CASSTLSLMSSYEQYF
DNA: TGTGCCAGCAGTACCCTATCCTTAATGAGCTCCTACGAGCAGTACTTC
V: TRBV6-2/TRBV6-3
J: TRBJ2-7
size: .
D: .

CDR3: CAWGTATINQPQHF
DNA: TGTGCCTGGGGGACAGCTACTATCAATCAGCCCCAGCATTTT
V: TRBV30
J: TRBJ1-5
size: .
D: TRBD1

CDR3: CASSVASGASYEQYF
DNA: TGTGCCAGCAGCGTAGCCAGCGGGGCCTCCTACGAGCAGTACTTC
V: TRBV9
J: TRBJ2-7
size: .
D: TRBD2

CDR3: CASSSGTGLYEQYF
DNA: TGCGCCAGCAGCTCCGGGACAGGGCTTTACGAGCAGTACTTC
V: TRBV5-1
J: TRBJ2-7
size: .
D: TRBD1

CDR3: CASSLDGSPNYGYTF
DNA: TGTGCCAGCAGCTTGGATGGTAGCCCTAACTATGGCTACACCTTC
V: TRBV5-4
J: TRBJ1-2
size: .
D: .

CDR3: CASSLERGTEAFF
DNA: TGTGCCAGCAGCTTGGAAAGGGGCACTGAAGCTTTCTTT
V: TRBV5-8
J: TRBJ1-1
size: .
D: .

CDR3: CASSGRLAGENNEQFF
DNA: TGTGCCAGCAGTGGACGACTAGCGGGTGAGAACAATGAGCAGTTCTTC
V: TRBV2
J: TRBJ2-1
size: .
D: TRBD2

CDR3: CASSYFREGGTQYF
DNA: TGTGCCAGCAGTTACTTCCGGGAGGGGGGGACCCAGTACTTC
V: TRBV27
J: TRBJ2-5
size: .
D: TRBD2

CDR3: CASSIDPGHTYEQYF
DNA: TGTGCCAGTAGTATAGATCCGGGACACACCTACGAGCAGTACTTC
V: TRBV19
J: TRBJ2-7
size: .
D: .

CDR3: CASSPDIGQLLHTEAFF
DNA: TGTGCCAGCTCCCCTGATATAGGACAGTTACTTCACACTGAAGCTTTCTTT
V: TRBV18
J: TRBJ1-1
size: .
D: .

CDR3: CASTQPGEIGTRPVHEQFF
DNA: TGTGCCAGTACCCAACCAGGGGAAATAGGAACCCGACCGGTCCATGAGCAGTTCTTC
V: TRBV19
J: TRBJ2-1
size: .
D: .

CDR3: CASSLEAGASQNIQYF
DNA: TGTGCCAGCAGCTTAGAGGCGGGCGCCAGCCAAAACATTCAGTACTTC
V: TRBV13
J: TRBJ2-4
size: .
D: .

CDR3: CASSLLSVGLHTGELFF
DNA: TGTGCCAGCAGCCTATTATCTGTAGGACTTCACACCGGGGAGCTGTTTTTT
V: TRBV3-1/TRBV3-2
J: TRBJ2-2
size: .
D: .

CDR3: CASSRDTGGNTIYF
DNA: TGTGCCAGCAGTCGCGACACCGGAGGAAACACCATATATTTT
V: TRBV7-2
J: TRBJ1-3
size: .
D: .

CDR3: CASSGRNTGNGYGYTF
DNA: TGTGCCAGCAGTGGGAGGAATACAGGGAACGGCTATGGCTACACCTTC
V: TRBV2
J: TRBJ1-2
size: .
D: .

CDR3: CSVRTGAEGYTF
DNA: TGCAGCGTTAGGACAGGGGCGGAGGGCTACACCTTC
V: TRBV29-1
J: TRBJ1-2
size: .
D: TRBD1

CDR3: CASRRSPGRVYTEAFF
DNA: TGTGCCAGCAGACGTAGTCCCGGGCGGGTTTACACTGAAGCTTTCTTT
V: TRBV27
J: TRBJ1-1
size: .
D: .

CDR3: CASTLGTGEQKAFF
DNA: TGCGCCAGCACCCTAGGGACAGGGGAACAAAAAGCTTTCTTT
V: TRBV5-1
J: TRBJ1-1
size: .
D: TRBD1

CDR3: CASRGADFTGELFF
DNA: TGCGCCAGCAGGGGAGCAGACTTCACCGGGGAGCTGTTTTTT
V: TRBV5-1
J: TRBJ2-2
size: .
D: .

CDR3: CASSFGTSGGMGNEQFF
DNA: TGCGCCAGCAGCTTCGGGACTAGCGGTGGAATGGGTAATGAGCAGTTCTTC
V: TRBV5-1
J: TRBJ2-1
size: .
D: TRBD2

CDR3: CASSLGLRDYNEQFF
DNA: TGTGCCAGCAGTTTGGGCCTCCGGGACTACAATGAGCAGTTCTTC
V: TRBV27
J: TRBJ2-1
size: .
D: .

CDR3: CASSQDRRTGYNSPLHF
DNA: TGCGCCAGCAGCCAAGACCGACGTACAGGGTATAATTCACCCCTCCACTTT
V: TRBV4-3
J: TRBJ1-6
size: .
D: .

CDR3: CASSLTGTGGAGYTF
DNA: TGTGCCAGCAGTTTAACCGGGACAGGGGGCGCGGGCTACACCTTC
V: TRBV6-5
J: TRBJ1-2
size: .
D: TRBD1

CDR3: CASRTSGSYEQYF
DNA: TGTGCCAGCAGGACTAGCGGGAGCTACGAGCAGTACTTC
V: TRBV25-1
J: TRBJ2-7
size: .
D: TRBD2

CDR3: CASSLPGLAAYEQYF
DNA: TGTGCCAGCTCACTCCCGGGACTAGCGGCGTACGAGCAGTACTTC
V: TRBV2
J: TRBJ2-7
size: .
D: TRBD2

CDR3: CASSPATGDQDTNF
DNA: TGTGCCAGCTCACCAGCGACAGGGGATCAGGATACAAACTTC
V: TRBV18
J: TRBJ2-7
size: .
D: TRBD1

CDR3: CASSSSGGADGELFF
DNA: TGTGCCAGCAGCTCCTCGGGGGGCGCGGACGGGGAGCTGTTTTTT
V: TRBV7-7
J: TRBJ2-2
size: .
D: .

CDR3: CASSTQVSGNTIYF
DNA: TGTGCCAGTAGTACACAAGTCTCTGGAAACACCATATATTTT
V: TRBV19
J: TRBJ1-3
size: once
D: .

CDR3: CASSGTGYSNQPQHF
DNA: TGTGCCAGCTCCGGGACAGGATATAGCAATCAGCCCCAGCATTTT
V: TRBV18
J: TRBJ1-5
size: .
D: TRBD1

CDR3: CAGTASGSFEQYF
DNA: TGTGCCGGGACGGCTAGCGGGAGTTTCGAGCAGTACTTC
V: TRBV2
J: TRBJ2-7
size: .
D: TRBD2

CDR3: CAISEVLAGSTDTQYF
DNA: TGTGCCATCAGTGAGGTCCTAGCGGGAAGCACAGATACGCAGTATTTT
V: TRBV10-3
J: TRBJ2-3
size: .
D: TRBD2

CDR3: CASSQDPGLAGYHTGELFF
DNA: TGTGCCAGCAGCCAGGATCCCGGACTAGCGGGATATCACACCGGGGAGCTGTTTTTT
V: TRBV3-1/TRBV3-2
J: TRBJ2-2
size: .
D: TRBD2

CDR3: CASSKGLAGAYEQYF
DNA: TGTGCCAGCAGCAAGGGACTAGCGGGAGCCTACGAGCAGTACTTC
V: TRBV7-9
J: TRBJ2-7
size: once
D: TRBD2

CDR3: CATGGSFGYTF
DNA: TGTGCCACCGGAGGGTCGTTTGGCTACACCTTC
V: TRBV24-1
J: TRBJ1-2
size: .
D: .

CDR3: CASTDHDREHQPQHF
DNA: TGTGCCAGCACCGATCACGACAGGGAGCATCAGCCCCAGCATTTT
V: TRBV28
J: TRBJ1-5
size: .
D: TRBD1

CDR3: CASSQGLAGGVQFF
DNA: TGTGCCAGCAGCCAAGGACTAGCGGGAGGGGTGCAGTTCTTC
V: TRBV3-1/TRBV3-2
J: TRBJ2-1
size: .
D: TRBD2